The clone carrying this T cell receptor beta chain was found a few times. The antigen is undetermined. One junction end disagrees with the germline gene, perhaps due to a read error. This record belongs to a study of cytomegalovirus exposure and HLA in healthy donors. Study in general: Tens of millions of unique TCRs from HLA-typed donors were held in an early data release. General study results and limits: A later analysis revealed that TCR association rates differed between HLA loci, peaking at DRB1 and bottoming out at HLA-C. Near-uniform donor sequencing depth was presumed by presence/absence analyses.

CDR1 and CDR2 from the germline V gene are SSHAT and FNYEAQ (reference sequence). The CDR3 is 17 residues long. PCR amplification relied on 60 Vbeta primers (plus 13 Jbeta primers). Here immunoSEQ multiplex PCR was the method, and the copy in TCRdb shows in-frame clones only, minus some. The data hold roughly 100,000 clones, with roughly 77% observed a single time. The rearrangement uses TRBV7-7 and TRBJ2-1, with 8 bases that match TRBD2. The sample taken for sequencing was PBMCs. This clonotype was sampled from a woman between 18 and 30 years old in good health and CMV-seropositive. CDR3 coding DNA: TGTGCTAGCAGCTTAGGGACCGGGACTAGCTCCTACAATGAGCAGTTCTTC. This encodes CASSLGTGTSSYNEQFF.